This TCR beta chain was identified during a study of cytomegalovirus exposure and HLA in healthy donors. V dropped 7 bases and J dropped 2; count of bases not matched to a gene: 13. The germline V gene has CDR1 MDHEN and CDR2 SYDVKM. The CDR3 is 18 residues long. 13 Jbeta primers and 60 Vbeta primers were used for the PCR. Using immunoSEQ multiplex PCR, the repertoire was profiled, and TCRdb retains in-frame clones only, with some absent. The sample has 150,000 to 200,000 clones, approximately 78% seen once. Sequences were obtained from PBMCs. The clonotype originates from a woman between 18 and 29 years old in good health and CMV-seronegative. The chain uses TRBV28 and TRBJ2-3, with 12 bases that match TRBD2. In DNA form, the CDR3 reads TGTGCCAGCATCCCTCCACTAGCGGGAGGCCGCGTCACAGATACGCAGTATTTT. It yields the protein CASIPPLAGGRVTDTQYF. Filled out from reference TRBV28 and TRBJ2-3, the complete variable domain reads DVKVTQSSRYLVKRTGEKVFLECVQDMDHENMFWYRQDPGLGLRLIYFSYDVKMKEKGDIPEGYSVSREKKERFSLILESASTNQTSMYLCASIPPLAGGRVTDTQYFGPGTRLTVL.